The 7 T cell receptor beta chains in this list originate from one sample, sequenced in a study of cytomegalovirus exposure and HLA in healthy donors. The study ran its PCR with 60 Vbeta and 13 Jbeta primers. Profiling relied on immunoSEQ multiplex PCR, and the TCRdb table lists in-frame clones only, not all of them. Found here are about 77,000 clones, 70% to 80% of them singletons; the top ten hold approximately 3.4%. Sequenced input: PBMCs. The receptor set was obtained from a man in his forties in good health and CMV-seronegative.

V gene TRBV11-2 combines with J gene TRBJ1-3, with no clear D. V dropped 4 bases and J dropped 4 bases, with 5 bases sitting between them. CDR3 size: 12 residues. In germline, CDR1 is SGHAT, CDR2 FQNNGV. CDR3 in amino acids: CASSYQGNTIYF. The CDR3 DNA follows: TGTGCCAGCAGCTACCAGGGAAACACCATATATTTT.

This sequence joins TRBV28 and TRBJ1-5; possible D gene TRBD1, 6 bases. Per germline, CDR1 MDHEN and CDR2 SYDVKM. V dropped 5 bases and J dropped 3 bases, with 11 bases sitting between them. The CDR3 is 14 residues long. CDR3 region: CASSPDRFNQPQHF. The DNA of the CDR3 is TGTGCCAGCAGTCCGGACAGATTCAATCAGCCCCAGCATTTT.

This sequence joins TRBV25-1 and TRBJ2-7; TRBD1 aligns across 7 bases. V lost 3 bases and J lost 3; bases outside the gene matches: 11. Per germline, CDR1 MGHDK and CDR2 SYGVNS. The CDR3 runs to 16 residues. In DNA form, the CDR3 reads TGTGCCAGCAGTGACTTTCCGACAGGGCTTCACTACGAGCAGTACTTC. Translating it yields CASSDFPTGLHYEQYF.

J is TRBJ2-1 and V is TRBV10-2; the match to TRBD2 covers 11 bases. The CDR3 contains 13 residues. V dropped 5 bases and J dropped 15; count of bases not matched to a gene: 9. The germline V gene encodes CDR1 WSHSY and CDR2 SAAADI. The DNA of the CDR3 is TGCGCCAGCAGTTTAGCGGGGGGGGAAAGAGGGTTCTTC. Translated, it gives CASSLAGGERGFF.

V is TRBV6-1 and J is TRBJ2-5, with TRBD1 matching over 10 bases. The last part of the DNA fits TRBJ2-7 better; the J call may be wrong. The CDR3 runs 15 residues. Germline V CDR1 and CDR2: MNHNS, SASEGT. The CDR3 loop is CASSEFGTGVYEQYF. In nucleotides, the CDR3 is TGTGCCAGCAGTGAATTCGGGACAGGGGTTTACGAGCAGTACTTC.

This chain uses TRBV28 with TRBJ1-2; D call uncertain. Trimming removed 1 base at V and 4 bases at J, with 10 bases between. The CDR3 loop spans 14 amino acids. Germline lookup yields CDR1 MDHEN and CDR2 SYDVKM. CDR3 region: CASSLSVAGYGYTF. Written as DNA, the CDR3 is TGTGCCAGCAGTTTATCTGTAGCGGGCTATGGCTACACCTTC.

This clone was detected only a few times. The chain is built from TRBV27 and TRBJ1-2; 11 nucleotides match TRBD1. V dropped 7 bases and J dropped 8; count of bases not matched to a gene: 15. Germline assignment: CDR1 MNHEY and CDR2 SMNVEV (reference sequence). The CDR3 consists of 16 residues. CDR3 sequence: CASTYIGTGGLSGYTF. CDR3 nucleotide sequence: TGTGCCAGCACGTACATCGGGACAGGGGGGCTTAGCGGCTACACCTTC.